This T cell receptor beta chain appears in the sequencing data of a study of T cell responses to AZD1222 COVID-19 vaccine. Study-wide context: Whether given at about 4 or about 12 weeks, second doses were pooled.

As for this clone: Its specificity is unknown.

This CDR3 has 12 residues. Trimming removed 4 bases at V and 4 bases at J, with 7 bases between. The germline gives CDR1 SNHLY, CDR2 FYNNEI. TCRdb keeps only in-frame clones here, not all; method: immunoSEQ multiplex PCR. The repertoire includes 90,000 to 120,000 clones, 89% of them detected once, and 5.5% to 8.5% sits in the top ten. Findings of the study overall: Possibly, clonal diversity was underestimated; donors were largely white British and included more females. The reported proportion of spike-specific TCRs targeting unmutated variant regions was nearly half. Repertoires were obtained solely post-peak T cell response.

This receptor was obtained from an adult in good health. This sequence joins TRBV2 and TRBJ1-2; TRBD1 might be the D (5 bases). The input for sequencing was peripheral blood, taken on day 0 of AZD1222 vaccination. CDR3 in amino acids: CASSAGGYGYTF. CDR3 in DNA: TGTGCCAGCAGTGCGGGGGGCTATGGCTACACCTTC.